These 5 T cell receptor beta chains originate from one sample sequenced in a study of blood T cell repertoires in COVID-19 (dated by TCRdb to the early 2020s). The protocol used for the library was the immunoSEQ multiplex PCR assay. Imported from immuneACCESS, the table was reduced by TCRdb to in-frame sequences with V and J called. These copies leave out some clones; in studies compared against another copy, an unresolved V gene accounts for under half, and the cause of the remainder is not known. This sample comprises about 75,000 clones, 80% to 90% of them detected only once. The ten largest clones capture 5% to 7.5% of the sample. Sequencing input: peripheral blood. The receptors here all came from a woman aged 45-59 years with acute or convalescent COVID-19.

The chain has TRBV6-2 or TRBV6-3 and TRBJ1-1; D remains ambiguous. CDR1 and CDR2 from the germline V gene are MNHEY and SVGEGT. The CDR3 length is 13 residues. Trimming pared 4 bases from V and 1 base from J, leaving 7 bases between. The DNA for the CDR3 is TGTGCCAGCAGTTGGGAGAGGAACACTGAAGCTTTCTTT. Protein sequence: CASSWERNTEAFF.

This rearrangement joins TRBV5-1 to TRBJ1-1; D is perhaps TRBD1 (5 bases). Germline CDR1 is SGHRS and CDR2 is YFSETQ. V lost 0 bases to trimming and J lost 1 base, with 13 bases between them. The CDR3 runs 16 residues. The CDR3 region has the DNA TGCGCCAGCAGCTTGGCGGAGGGGACCTCGAACACTGAAGCTTTCTTT. Encoded protein: CASSLAEGTSNTEAFF.

The V gene is TRBV4-2, the J gene TRBJ1-3; 7 bases map to TRBD1. The CDR3 has 15 amino acids. The germline V gene encodes CDR1 LGHNA and CDR2 YNFKEQ. The V segment lost 3 bases and the J segment 0 bases; nucleotides outside the gene matches: 2. CDR3 in DNA: TGTGCCAGCAGCCAGGGACAGCCCTCTGGAAACACCATATATTTT. This codes for CASSQGQPSGNTIYF.

The chain has TRBV5-5 and TRBJ1-5, with TRBD1 matching 7 bases. This CDR3 spans 15 amino acids. Germline assignment: CDR1 SGHKS and CDR2 YYEKEE (reference sequence). The V segment lost 0 bases and the J segment 4 bases; nucleotides outside the gene matches: 4. CDR3 in amino acids: CASSLGQGENQPQHF. CDR3 DNA: TGTGCCAGCAGCTTGGGGCAGGGGGAGAATCAGCCCCAGCATTTT.

The rearrangement links TRBV4-1 to TRBJ2-1, with 8 nucleotides matching TRBD2. Germline V CDR1 and CDR2: MGHRA, YSYEKL. The CDR3 covers 20 residues. Trimming at V came to 0 bases and at J to 2 bases, leaving 15 bases not matched to a gene. CDR3 coding DNA: TGCGCCAGCAGCCAAGATCAAATAGGGCTAGCGGGCCGTCCCTACAATGAGCAGTTCTTC. Protein sequence: CASSQDQIGLAGRPYNEQFF.